The clone carrying this TCR beta chain came up once. Its antigen is currently unknown. Stated treatment: 15 to 20 received Ad26.COV2.S at low or high dose, single or two shots; roughly 5 received placebo; per-sample allocation not given. Samples came from day 63 after the first vaccine or placebo injection. An 18-55-year-old adult in Boston served as donor. The CDR3 covers 13 residues. Germline V gives CDR1 SGDLS, CDR2 YYNGEE. V shed 4 bases and J shed 5 bases, with 12 bases lying between them. The data were obtained in a study of Ad26.COV2.S vaccination and SARS-CoV-2 variants. Study outcomes and limitations: Vaccine recipients surpassed placebo recipients in spike-specific TCR breadth. Recipients of either vaccine or placebo displayed similar breadth of non-spike TCRs. Using TCR breadth and depth analyses may have led to underestimated total T cell responses.

Generated by immunoSEQ multiplex PCR, the TCRdb table keeps only in-frame clones and is missing some. The data contain about 280,000 clones, approximately 87% of them singletons. The rearrangement joins TRBV9 to TRBJ1-1, with D unclear. The sequencing here drew on peripheral blood, taken in a trial of Ad26.COV2.S vaccine versus placebo. The sequence was collected from a person between 18 and 65 years old who received the Ad26.COV2.S COVID-19 vaccine or a placebo. The CDR3 DNA follows: TGTGCCAGCAGCCCCGCGGCGCAGACTGAAGCTTTCTTT. As protein: CASSPAAQTEAFF.